This T cell receptor (beta chain) was captured in a study of T cell repertoires in cytomegalovirus infection. Study at large: Both CMV infection and a matching HLA type were indicated by public TCR beta signatures. Broader study findings: In two of eight donors, the top clonotype was HLA-C-restricted CMV-specific.

About this clonotype itself: What it binds is unknown.

The V gene lost 1 base and the J gene lost 0 bases, with 7 bases spanning the gap. There are 14 residues in the CDR3. The germline V gene encodes CDR1 DFQATT and CDR2 SNEGSKA (reference sequence). TCRdb independently ran MiXCR on the reads; one entry per CDR3 protein. Found here are some 940,000 distinct CDR3 sequences, approximately 31% of them singletons; the top ten hold 11% to 15%. The chain links TRBV20-1 to TRBJ1-5; no clear D gene. The sequences come from cultured CD8+ T cells from PBMCs, collected from culture after CMV antigen stimulation. The origin of this receptor is a human donor in good health (CMV status not recorded). Some clones in this sample may be carry-over from other donors' samples. The CDR3 loop is CSARVWDSNQPQHF. In nucleotides, the CDR3 is TGCAGTGCTAGAGTCTGGGATAGCAATCAGCCCCAGCATTTT.